The 21 T cell receptor beta chains below were found in one sample sequenced in a study of T cell repertoires in cytomegalovirus infection. TCRdb reprocessed the reads via MiXCR and lists one record per CDR3 protein. Found here are around 750,000 distinct CDR3 sequences, 30% to 35% of them singletons; the top ten hold around 11%. Which antigens these TCRs recognize remains unknown. Source: cultured CD8+ T cells from PBMCs, taken from culture after CMV antigen stimulation. The source is a human donor in good health (CMV status not recorded). Some clones in this sample may be carry-over from other donors' samples.

The chain couples TRBV19 to TRBJ2-3; 11 bases map to TRBD2. There are 14 residues in the CDR3. After removal of 5 bases from V and 5 bases from J, the junction contained 3 bases not matched to a gene. Germline CDR1 LNHDA, CDR2 SQIVND (reference sequence). The CDR3 DNA sequence: TGTGCCAGTAGTGTCCTAGCGGGGGGAGATACGCAGTATTTT. It codes for CASSVLAGGDTQYF. The whole variable domain, filled in from reference TRBV19 and TRBJ2-3, reads DGGITQSPKYLFRKEGQNVTLSCEQNLNHDAMYWYRQDPGQGLRLIYYSQIVNDFQKGDIAEGYSVSREKKESFPLTVTSAQKNPTAFYLCASSVLAGGDTQYFGPGTRLTVL.

This clonotype came up many times. The chain couples TRBV9 to TRBJ2-1; 8 nucleotides agree with TRBD1. The CDR3 spans 16 residues. V lost 4 bases to trimming and J lost 6 bases; unmatched junction nucleotides: 12. Germline CDR1 reads SGDLS; CDR2 reads YYNGEE. The CDR3 coding sequence is TGTGCCAGCAGCCCCCTCCAGGGGGCAATCCTCAATGAGCAGTTCTTC. This sequence encodes CASSPLQGAILNEQFF.

The gene calls are TRBV4-2 and TRBJ1-3; D unclear. Trimming took off 0 bases at V and 0 bases at J, with 9 bases between the two ends. Germline CDR1 reads LGHNA; CDR2 reads YNFKEQ. There are 16 residues in the CDR3. For the CDR3, the DNA is TGTGCCAGCAGCCAAGATCTGTGGAGCTCTGGAAACACCATATATTTT. Its translation is CASSQDLWSSGNTIYF.

The gene calls are TRBV29-1 and TRBJ1-2, with D possibly matching TRBD1 (6 bases). This CDR3 has 15 residues. Germline V lookup: CDR1 SQVTM, CDR2 ANQGSEA. V lost 7 bases to trimming and J lost 1 base, with 19 bases between them. The CDR3 region is CSAKGGSADNYGYTF. The CDR3 coding sequence is TGCAGCGCCAAGGGGGGAAGTGCGGATAACTATGGCTACACCTTC.

This chain connects TRBV4-3 to TRBJ1-2; the D gene is possibly TRBD1 (5 bases). The CDR3 spans 16 residues. Trimming removed 1 base at V and 4 bases at J, with 16 bases between. Germline-derived CDR1 and CDR2 are LGHNA and YSLEER. The CDR3: CASSQGGLPEVYGYTF. The CDR3, as DNA: TGCGCCAGCAGCCAAGGGGGACTCCCAGAGGTCTATGGCTACACCTTC.

This clonotype has only a few counts. The DNA of the CDR3 is TGTGCCATCCCAGGGGTCTGGGCAGATACGCAGTATTTT. This gives the protein CAIPGVWADTQYF. J is TRBJ2-3 and V is TRBV7-2, with D maybe TRBD1 (6 bases). This CDR3 has 13 amino acids. Germline V gives CDR1 SGHTA, CDR2 FQGNSA. The V end lost 10 bases, the J end lost 4 bases, and 15 bases lay between the germline ends.

This clonotype was found a few times. Possible read error: a much larger clone is one base away. The rearrangement links TRBV2 to TRBJ2-5; no clear D gene. Germline CDR1 reads SNHLY; CDR2 reads FYNNEI. This CDR3 has 10 amino acids. With 2 bases removed from V and 6 bases from J, the gap between germline ends came to 1 base. DNA of the CDR3: TGTGCCAGCAGTGAAAAGACCCAGTACTTC. Amino acids: CASSEKTQYF.

Points on this clonotype: A much larger clone differs from this one at a single base, so this may be a read error. V is TRBV7-9 and J is TRBJ1-2; D not certain. CDR1 and CDR2 from the germline V gene are SEHNR and FQNEAQ (reference sequence). The CDR3 totals 13 residues. CDR3 nucleotides: TGTGCCAGCAGCTTAAGAGGGAACTATGTCTACACCTTC. Encoded protein: CASSLRGNYVYTF.

V and J are TRBV20-1 and TRBJ2-2, with D possibly being TRBD2 (6 bases). The V end lost 0 bases, the J end lost 7 bases, and 9 bases lay between the germline ends. Germline CDR1 DFQATT, CDR2 SNEGSKA (reference sequence). This CDR3 spans 13 amino acids. This CDR3 reads CSAREEGGGELFF. CDR3 coding DNA: TGCAGTGCTAGAGAAGAGGGAGGCGGGGAGCTGTTTTTT.

This clonotype was observed a few times. This rearrangement joins TRBV7-9 to TRBJ1-5; D is undetermined. From germline, CDR1 is SEHNR and CDR2 FQNEAQ (reference sequence). Between the trimmed V and J ends, which lost 5 bases and 1 base, there was a span of 12 bases. CDR3 length: 15 amino acids. The CDR3, as DNA: TGTGCCAGCAGCCGCGCCACAGAGAGCAATCAGCCCCAGCATTTT. Its protein is CASSRATESNQPQHF.

This clonotype was detected many times. V gene TRBV7-2 combines with J gene TRBJ2-2; tentative D call: TRBD2 (5 bases). Germline CDR1 and CDR2: SGHTA and FQGNSA. There are 15 residues in the CDR3. V was pared by 5 bases and J by 7 bases, with 17 bases between. The CDR3 loop reads CASSPRGLAFGELFF. Written as DNA, the CDR3 is TGTGCCAGCAGCCCGCGAGGGCTAGCTTTCGGGGAGCTGTTTTTT.

In its sample, this clonotype was seen a few times. The chain couples TRBV12-3 or TRBV12-4 to TRBJ2-1; no clear D gene. The length of the CDR3 is 13 residues. V was pared by 4 bases and J by 7 bases, with 11 bases between. CDR3 nucleotides: TGTGCCAGCAGTTCCCCCATCCTTAATGAGCAGTTCTTC. Protein: CASSSPILNEQFF.

The V and J genes are TRBV7-4 and TRBJ2-7, with D possibly being TRBD1 (6 bases). This CDR3 has 13 amino acids. In germline, CDR1 is SGHVT, CDR2 SQSDAQ. The ends were cut back, 8 bases at V and 2 bases at J, with 13 bases in the middle. The CDR3 is CASGTGTAYEQYV. The CDR3 DNA reads TGTGCCAGCGGAACAGGGACGGCCTACGAGCAGTACGTC.

CDR3 DNA sequence: TGTGCCAGCAGCAACCCAGGGGAGGGTGGCACCGGGGAGCTGTTTTTT. Encoded protein: CASSNPGEGGTGELFF. The rearrangement joins TRBV7-6 to TRBJ2-2, with a possible D match to TRBD2 (7 bases). The CDR3 has 16 residues. V lost 5 bases, J lost 4 bases, and 17 bases lay in between. Germline CDR1 reads SGHVS; CDR2 reads FNYEAQ.

V gene TRBV9 combines with J gene TRBJ1-1; 7 nucleotides agree with TRBD1. Germline V CDR1 and CDR2: SGDLS, YYNGEE. This CDR3 is 15 amino acids long. J lost 4 bases, V lost 0 bases, and 6 bases had no gene match. CDR3 loop: CASSVGGGGGTEAFF. The DNA of the CDR3 is TGTGCCAGCAGCGTAGGGGGAGGGGGCGGCACTGAAGCTTTCTTT.

This clonotype has only a few counts. V is TRBV27 and J is TRBJ2-1; 8 bases line up with TRBD1. The CDR3 is made up of 13 amino acids. The V gene end was trimmed by 3 bases and the J gene end by 8 bases; junction bases not matched to a gene: 3. The germline gives CDR1 MNHEY, CDR2 SMNVEV (reference sequence). The CDR3 DNA reads TGTGCCAGCAGTTTTGGACAGGGCGATGAGCAGTTCTTC. It is translated as CASSFGQGDEQFF.

This clonotype was counted at least ten times. V usage is TRBV7-2 and J usage is TRBJ1-1, with 7 nucleotides matching TRBD1. V was clipped by 3 bases and J by 3 bases; unmatched bases: 4. The CDR3 runs 14 residues. CDR1 and CDR2 from the germline V gene are SGHTA and FQGNSA. CDR3 sequence reads: CASSFNRGYTEAFF. For the CDR3, the DNA is TGTGCCAGCAGCTTCAACAGGGGATACACTGAAGCTTTCTTT.

This clonotype was counted between two and nine times. This chain joins TRBV19 and TRBJ2-1; unclear D gene. The germline V and J ends were trimmed by 3 bases and 1 base, with 10 bases remaining between them. CDR1 and CDR2 (germline): LNHDA, SQIVND (reference sequence). The CDR3 sequence is 15 residues long. CDR3 region: CASSMLRLSYNEQFF. The CDR3 nucleotides read TGTGCCAGTAGTATGCTACGATTATCCTACAATGAGCAGTTCTTC.

This clonotype was observed a few times. J is TRBJ2-7 and V is TRBV12-3 or TRBV12-4, with a possible D match to TRBD2 (5 bases). The V end lost 3 bases, the J end lost 4 bases, and 7 bases lay between the germline ends. The CDR3 spans 12 residues. The CDR3 protein is CASSFRGYEQYV. CDR3 DNA sequence: TGTGCCAGCAGTTTTCGGGGTTACGAGCAGTACGTC.

The chain combines TRBV27 with TRBJ1-1, with a possible D match to TRBD1 (6 bases). V was cut by 6 bases and J by 6 bases, with 17 bases left in between. Germline CDR1 is MNHEY and CDR2 is SMNVEV (reference sequence). CDR3 length: 14 amino acids. The CDR3 nucleotides are TGTGCCAGCAGAGAGGGGGTAGGGTTTCCTGAAGCTTTCTTT. It is translated as CASREGVGFPEAFF.

This clonotype was observed a few times. The J gene is TRBJ1-5, the V gene TRBV7-9, with D unclear. Trimming took off 5 bases at V and 0 bases at J, with 14 bases between the two ends. Germline V CDR1 and CDR2: SEHNR, FQNEAQ (reference sequence). CDR3 length equals 16 residues. The CDR3 DNA follows: TGTGCCAGCAGCACCGGGAGATTAGATAGCAATCAGCCCCAGCATTTT. This sequence encodes CASSTGRLDSNQPQHF.